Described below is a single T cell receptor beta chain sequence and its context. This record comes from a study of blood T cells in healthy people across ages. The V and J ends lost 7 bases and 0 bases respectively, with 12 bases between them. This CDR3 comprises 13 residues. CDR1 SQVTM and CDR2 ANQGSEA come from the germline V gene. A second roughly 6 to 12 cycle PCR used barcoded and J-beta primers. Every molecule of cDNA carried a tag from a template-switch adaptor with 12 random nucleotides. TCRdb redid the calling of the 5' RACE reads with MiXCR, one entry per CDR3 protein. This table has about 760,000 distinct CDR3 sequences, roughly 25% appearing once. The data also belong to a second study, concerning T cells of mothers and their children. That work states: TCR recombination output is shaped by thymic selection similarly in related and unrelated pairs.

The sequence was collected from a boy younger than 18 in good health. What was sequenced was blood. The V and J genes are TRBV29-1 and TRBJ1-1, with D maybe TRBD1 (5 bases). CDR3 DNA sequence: TGCAGCGCCGACAGTAATCTGAACACTGAAGCTTTCTTT. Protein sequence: CSADSNLNTEAFF.